The 23 T cell receptor beta chains below come from one sample, sequenced in a study of T cells in Graves' hyperthyroidism and ophthalmopathy. Template material for amplifying TCR beta CDR3 regions consisted of RNA transcripts. HTBI primers drove first-round RT-PCR of the TCR CDR3. TCRdb fed the multiplex PCR reads into MiXCR, producing one record per CDR3 protein. Altogether approximately 410,000 distinct CDR3 sequences are present, roughly 13% being singletons, with the ten largest covering 5.3%. What was sequenced was blood. Receptors were obtained from a woman younger than 35 with Graves' hyperthyroidism.

This clonotype was recorded at least ten times. V usage is TRBV5-6 and J usage is TRBJ1-1; no definite D call. The CDR3 extends over 16 amino acids. Per the germline V gene, CDR1 is SGHDT and CDR2 is YYEEEE. V was clipped by 0 bases and J by 4 bases, with 16 bases between them. The CDR3 here is CASSLGAGRRGTEAFF. CDR3 coding DNA: TGTGCCAGCAGCTTGGGGGCAGGCCGGCGGGGCACTGAAGCTTTCTTT.

This clonotype was counted many times. The CDR3 region has the DNA TGTGCCAGCAGGCGGCCCGGGACAGGAAATTACAATGAGCAGTTCTTC. It specifies CASRRPGTGNYNEQFF. This sequence joins TRBV12-3 or TRBV12-4 and TRBJ2-1, with 8 bases that match TRBD1. This CDR3 is 16 amino acids long. V trimming: 6 bases; J trimming: 4 bases; junction bases outside the gene matches: 11.

This clonotype was detected a few times. This chain joins TRBV10-3 and TRBJ2-3; no firm D call. Germline V CDR1 and CDR2: ENHRY, SYGVKD. The length of the CDR3 is 16 residues. V gave up 6 bases and J gave up 1 base, with 17 bases separating them. CDR3: CAIRGPENSGTDTQYF. DNA for the CDR3: TGTGCCATCAGGGGCCCTGAGAACAGCGGCACAGATACGCAGTATTTT.

Ten or more counts support this clonotype. The chain links TRBV6-1 to TRBJ2-3, with 10 nucleotides matching TRBD2. CDR3 length: 16 amino acids. Germline loops: CDR1 MNHNS, CDR2 SASEGT. Trimming cost V 7 bases and J 2 bases; bases outside gene matches: 9. The CDR3 nucleotides read TGTGCCAGCATTGCAGTAGCGGGAGGTATCACAGATACGCAGTATTTT. Encoded protein: CASIAVAGGITDTQYF.

Many counts were recorded for this clonotype. The rearrangement uses TRBV12-3 or TRBV12-4 and TRBJ1-1; D call uncertain. The CDR3 spans 14 residues. The V and J ends lost 7 bases and 0 bases respectively, with 12 bases between them. The CDR3 region has the DNA TGTGCCAGCACCTTATCGGCCATGAACACTGAAGCTTTCTTT. It translates to CASTLSAMNTEAFF.

The gene calls are TRBV3-1 and TRBJ2-5; TRBD2 aligns across 11 bases. The CDR3 covers 16 residues. After removal of 4 bases from V and 1 base from J, the junction contained 5 bases not matched to a gene. Looked up from germline, CDR1 is LGHDT and CDR2 is YNNKEL (reference sequence). CDR3 amino acids: CASSPGTSGVQETQYF. The CDR3 DNA is TGTGCCAGCAGCCCTGGGACTAGCGGAGTCCAAGAGACCCAGTACTTC.

This clonotype has just a few counts. V gene TRBV24-1 combines with J gene TRBJ2-3, with 12 bases fitting TRBD2. The germline V gene has CDR1 KGHDR and CDR2 SFDVKD. The V gene end was trimmed by 3 bases and the J gene end by 7 bases; junction bases not matched to a gene: 7. The CDR3 covers 16 residues. CDR3 DNA sequence: TGTGCCACCAGTGATCCCCTAGCGGGAGGGGTTAATACGCAGTATTTT. Encoded protein: CATSDPLAGGVNTQYF.

This clonotype has ten or more counts. The chain carries TRBV30 and TRBJ1-4; no clear D. Germline CDR1 and CDR2: GTSNPN and SVGIG (reference sequence). Trimming took 0 bases from V and 8 from J, leaving 10 bases between them. The CDR3 sequence is 13 residues long. In nucleotides, the CDR3 is TGTGCCTGGAGTGTACATGGTCGGGAAAAACTGTTTTTT. Protein: CAWSVHGREKLFF.

At least ten counts were recorded for this clonotype. V gene TRBV6-2 or TRBV6-3 combines with J gene TRBJ2-7; TRBD1 is a possible D gene (6 bases). The CDR3 has 15 residues. V was shortened by 0 bases and J by 5 bases, with 14 bases between the two germline ends. CDR1 and CDR2 (germline): MNHEY, SVGEGT. The CDR3 region is CASSYSQDSRDEQYF. DNA of the CDR3: TGTGCCAGCAGTTACTCCCAGGACAGCCGGGACGAGCAGTACTTC.

DNA for the CDR3: TGTGCCAGCAGCTTAGATCGCTACGACCGCGAGCAGTACTTC. Translated, it gives CASSLDRYDREQYF. The rearrangement uses TRBV11-2 and TRBJ2-7, with D unresolved. This CDR3 has 14 amino acids. The V gene's germline CDR1 is SGHAT and CDR2 FQNNGV. Between the trimmed V and J ends, which lost 0 bases and 6 bases, there was a span of 12 bases.

In this sample, this clonotype turned up many times. The chain has TRBV5-1 and TRBJ2-5; D tentatively fits TRBD1 or TRBD2 (6 bases each). Trimming pared 4 bases from V and 5 bases from J, leaving 12 bases between. Germline V gene data show CDR1 as SGHRS and CDR2 as YFSETQ. The CDR3 is made up of 13 amino acids. The CDR3 is CASSHGGEETQYF. The CDR3 DNA reads TGCGCCAGCAGCCACGGGGGCGAGGAGACCCAGTACTTC.

This rearrangement joins TRBV28 to TRBJ2-7, with D tentatively TRBD2 (8 bases). The ends were cut back, 1 base at V and 3 bases at J, with 22 bases in the middle. Per germline, CDR1 MDHEN and CDR2 SYDVKM. CDR3 length equals 18 residues. The CDR3 nucleotides read TGTGCCAGCAGTTTATTATCGGGAGGGGGCTGGGGCCTCTACGAGCAGTACTTC. It codes for CASSLLSGGGWGLYEQYF. Together with reference TRBV28 and TRBJ2-7, the CDR3 gives the full variable domain: DVKVTQSSRYLVKRTGEKVFLECVQDMDHENMFWYRQDPGLGLRLIYFSYDVKMKEKGDIPEGYSVSREKKERFSLILESASTNQTSMYLCASSLLSGGGWGLYEQYFGPGTRLTVT.

This clonotype was counted many times. V is TRBV6-2 or TRBV6-3 and J is TRBJ2-5; D might be TRBD1 (5 bases). V was cut by 8 bases and J by 8 bases, with 21 bases left in between. The germline V gene has CDR1 MNHEY and CDR2 SVGEGT. The CDR3 covers 14 residues. DNA of the CDR3: TGTGCCAGCCTCCAAGGGGTGGCGAGATCCACCCAGTACTTC. As protein: CASLQGVARSTQYF.

The chain links TRBV7-3 to TRBJ2-3; TRBD2 matches 9 bases. Germline V gene lookup returns CDR1 SGHTA and CDR2 FQGTGA. Trimming removed 2 bases from V and 4 bases from J; junction bases left unmatched: 4. This CDR3 is 15 amino acids long. CDR3 DNA sequence: TGTGCCAGCAGCTTACAAGCGGGAGGAGCAGATACGCAGTATTTT. This gives the protein CASSLQAGGADTQYF.

V is TRBV7-8 and J is TRBJ2-4, with D maybe TRBD1 (6 bases). V was shortened by 7 bases and J by 7 bases, with 17 bases between the two germline ends. The germline CDR1 and CDR2 sequences are SGHVS and FQNEAQ. The length of the CDR3 is 14 residues. CDR3 DNA: TGTGCCAGCACCGAGGACAGTCCTGGGAACATTCAGTACTTC. Residues: CASTEDSPGNIQYF.

This clonotype showed up many times. The chain joins TRBV28 to TRBJ1-2, with D uncertain. The germline V gene has CDR1 MDHEN and CDR2 SYDVKM. Trimming removed 2 bases from V and 5 bases from J, with 15 bases in between. The CDR3 length is 15 residues. CDR3 region: CASSLETARLYGYTF. CDR3 DNA: TGTGCCAGCAGTTTAGAAACGGCACGATTATATGGCTACACCTTC.

The table lists this clonotype with many counts. The chain carries TRBV15 and TRBJ1-6; the D is unclear. V was clipped by 1 base and J by 8 bases, with 9 bases between them. The CDR3 sequence is 14 residues long. The germline CDR1 and CDR2 sequences are LNHNV and YYDKDF (reference sequence). CDR3 nucleotides: TGTGCCACCAGCAGAGTTGGGCGAGATTCACCCCTCCACTTT. This sequence encodes CATSRVGRDSPLHF. The variable domain in full, completed from reference TRBV15 and TRBJ1-6, reads DAMVIQNPRYQVTQFGKPVTLSCSQTLNHNVMYWYQQKSSQAPKLLFHYYDKDFNNEADTPDNFQSRRPNTSFCFLDIRSPGLGDTAMYLCATSRVGRDSPLHFGNGTRLTVT.

V usage is TRBV6-4 and J usage is TRBJ2-3; D remains ambiguous. V was pared by 2 bases and J by 3 bases, with 9 bases between. Germline values: CDR1 MRHNA, CDR2 SNTAGT. The CDR3 covers 14 residues. CDR3 nucleotides: TGTGCCAGCAGTGACCACTTCGAGACAGATACGCAGTATTTT. Encoded protein: CASSDHFETDTQYF.

This clonotype appeared many times. J is TRBJ1-5 and V is TRBV6-2 or TRBV6-3; weak D call: TRBD1 (5 bases). The CDR3 contains 13 residues. Germline-derived CDR1 and CDR2 are MNHEY and SVGEGT. V was cut by 5 bases and J by 6 bases, with 11 bases left in between. The CDR3 sequence is CASSAWGTQPQHF. CDR3 sequence (DNA): TGTGCCAGCAGTGCCTGGGGGACTCAGCCCCAGCATTTT.

This clonotype was recorded many times. The V gene is TRBV28, the J gene TRBJ2-5; 14 nucleotides align to TRBD2. The germline CDR1 and CDR2 sequences are MDHEN and SYDVKM. The CDR3 is 16 residues long. Trimming took 2 bases from V and 3 from J; bases not matched to a gene: 2. The CDR3 loop is CASSLQGLAGEETQYF. The CDR3 DNA reads as TGTGCCAGCAGTTTACAGGGACTAGCGGGAGAAGAGACCCAGTACTTC.

This clonotype has at least ten counts. The V gene is TRBV3-1, the J gene TRBJ1-1; D call uncertain. This CDR3 spans 15 amino acids. Germline assignment: CDR1 LGHDT and CDR2 YNNKEL (reference sequence). Between the trimmed V and J ends, which lost 2 bases and 4 bases, there was a span of 14 bases. CDR3 in DNA: TGTGCCAGCAGCCAAAATGGCATGGTTGGCACTGAAGCTTTCTTT. Translated: CASSQNGMVGTEAFF.

This chain connects TRBV19 to TRBJ1-2; D is uncertain. V gave up 6 bases and J gave up 0 bases, with 11 bases separating them. CDR1 is LNHDA and CDR2 is SQIVND in the germline V gene (reference sequence). This CDR3 is 14 amino acids long. For the CDR3, the DNA is TGTGCCAGTAGCGCCGGAACGTCTAACTATGGCTACACCTTC. Translating gives CASSAGTSNYGYTF. Filled out from reference TRBV19 and TRBJ1-2, the complete variable domain reads DGGITQSPKYLFRKEGQNVTLSCEQNLNHDAMYWYRQDPGQGLRLIYYSQIVNDFQKGDIAEGYSVSREKKESFPLTVTSAQKNPTAFYLCASSAGTSNYGYTFGSGTRLTVV.

The table lists this clonotype with many counts. The chain carries TRBV20-1 and TRBJ1-1, with 7 bases fitting TRBD1. There are 16 residues in the CDR3. The V gene end was trimmed by 0 bases and the J gene end by 4 bases; junction bases not matched to a gene: 11. Looked up from germline, CDR1 is DFQATT and CDR2 is SNEGSKA (reference sequence). CDR3 region: CSARDTRGVIITEAFF. The CDR3 region has the DNA TGCAGTGCTAGAGATACCAGGGGGGTCATAATCACTGAAGCTTTCTTT.